Sequencing of this TCR beta chain was carried out in a study of cytomegalovirus exposure and HLA in healthy donors. Study-wide findings and caveats: Reports showed the classifier diagnosing cytomegalovirus status with high specificity and sensitivity.

On this clone: Its antigen is currently unknown.

Primers: 60 Vbeta forward and 13 Jbeta reverse. Repertoires were generated with immunoSEQ multiplex PCR, while TCRdb's copy carries only in-frame clones and drops some. The sample records roughly 120,000 clones, more than 75% being singletons. The sample was PBMCs. The sequence came from a man between 40 and 49 years old in good health and CMV-seronegative.

CDR3 residues: CASSYGQGDMNTEAFF. CDR3 nucleotide sequence: TGTGCCAGCAGTTACGGACAGGGAGACATGAACACTGAAGCTTTCTTT. This chain joins TRBV6-6 and TRBJ1-1, with 8 bases aligning to TRBD1. The CDR3 spans 16 residues. Losses at the gene ends were 2 bases for V and 0 bases for J; bases not matched to a gene: 5. CDR1 and CDR2 (germline): MNHNY, SVGAGI (reference sequence).